This T cell receptor beta chain was obtained from a study of tumor-infiltrating lymphocytes in primary liver carcinoma. Researchers generated TCR beta cDNA from roughly 520 ng of total RNA, relying on a constant-region primer. Slightly modified ARM-PCR, run as three nested multiplex PCR rounds, produced the TCR beta libraries. TCRdb ran MiXCR on the multiplex PCR reads and lists one entry per CDR3 protein. Of around 190,000 distinct CDR3 sequences listed, approximately 86% are singletons. Unsorted bulk tissue (roughly 19-31 mg) underwent RNA and DNA co-extraction. Of note for this clonotype: The junction departs from the called germline gene at one end, perhaps through a read error.

The clonotype was recovered from a man aged 35-49 years with primary liver carcinoma and hepatitis B virus infection. Sequenced sample: tumor tissue from primary liver carcinoma.

The CDR3 bases are TGCGCCAGCATCCAAGATCTGCAAAGGGCGTACTACAATGCGCAGTTCTTC. Protein sequence: CASIQDLQRAYYNAQFF. The rearrangement joins TRBV4-3 to TRBJ2-1, with D uncertain. The CDR3 consists of 17 residues. Germline V gene sequence: CDR1 LGHNA, CDR2 YSLEER.